This TCR beta chain came from a study of blood T cell repertoires in COVID-19. Overall study: There were acute and convalescent COVID-19 samples, and they came from the United States, Italy and Spain. PBMCs, B-cell-depleted T cells, or T cells provided the cDNA or gDNA that made up the material.

The CDR3 loop spans 16 amino acids. Trimming removed 7 bases from V and 9 bases from J; junction bases left unmatched: 11. In germline, CDR1 is LNHDA, CDR2 SQIVND (reference sequence). This clone was recorded at least ten times. Repertoires were generated with immunoSEQ multiplex PCR, while TCRdb's copy carries only in-frame clones and drops some. Altogether about 300,000 clones are present, 88% being singletons, with the ten largest covering 6.9%. The V gene is TRBV19, the J gene TRBJ1-6; TRBD1 matches at 11 bases. This clonotype was sampled from a woman aged 30 to 39 who had recovered from COVID-19. Sequencing used peripheral blood. CDR3 DNA sequence: TGTGCCAGTACAACAAGCAGGACAGGGGGCTTTTCACCCCTCCACTTT. Amino acid sequence: CASTTSRTGGFSPLHF.